This T cell receptor beta chain was found in a study of spatial heterogeneity in lung cancer. TCRdb reanalysed the 5' RACE reads using MiXCR and keeps one entry per CDR3 protein. The sample lists 85,000 to 100,000 distinct CDR3 sequences, more than 10% occurring once. Stated time point: sample taken at primary tumor resection. Extraction of whole RNA from tumor, nontumor lung or frozen PBMC preceded unsorted sequencing. CDR1 MNHEY and CDR2 SVGAGI come from the germline V gene. The CDR3 has 14 residues. Trimming took 5 bases from V and 0 from J, leaving 7 bases between them. This clonotype was found many times.

Sequenced here: PBMCs, sampled at surgery. The chain is built from TRBV6-5 and TRBJ2-2; a possible D gene is TRBD2 (5 bases). The TCR was taken from a male donor with early-stage non-small cell lung cancer. The CDR3 DNA sequence: TGTGCCAGCAGTCGGGGAACGAACACCGGGGAGCTGTTTTTT. Amino acids: CASSRGTNTGELFF.